The T cell receptor (beta chain) under discussion was sequenced for a study of blood T cell repertoires in COVID-19. This clone was recorded a few times. V was pared by 1 base and J by 7 bases, with 14 bases between. The CDR3 is made up of 14 amino acids. Germline V CDR1 and CDR2: LGHDT, YNNKEL (reference sequence). Method: immunoSEQ multiplex PCR; TCRdb's copy keeps in-frame clones and lacks some. This sample has some 100,000 clones, with 86% found just once. J is TRBJ2-7 and V is TRBV3-1 (or the pseudogene TRBV3-2); D gene uncertain. The receptor was derived from a man between 65 and 80 years old who had recovered from COVID-19. The sample was peripheral blood. The CDR3 DNA is TGTGCCAGCAGCCAAGCAACACAGCCAAGGGAGCAGTACTTC. Protein sequence: CASSQATQPREQYF.